Presented here are 28 T cell receptor beta chains from one specimen sequenced in a study of blood T cell repertoires in COVID-19. Clones were sequenced by immunoSEQ multiplex PCR, and TCRdb holds only the in-frame ones, with some missing. The repertoire consists of about 44,000 clones, with about 81% occurring once and the leading ten covering 35% to 50%. The sample consisted of peripheral blood. These receptors were taken from a human donor in a cohort sampled during active COVID-19.

The rearrangement uses TRBV10-3 and TRBJ1-2; TRBD1 matches at 7 bases. The V gene end was trimmed by 3 bases and the J gene end by 4 bases; junction bases not matched to a gene: 5. CDR1 is ENHRY, CDR2 SYGVKD, per germline. The CDR3 extends over 14 amino acids. CDR3 DNA: TGTGCCATCAGTGACCACGGGACAGCCTATGGCTACACCTTC. The encoded protein is CAISDHGTAYGYTF.

This sequence joins TRBV4-3 and TRBJ2-3, with a possible D match to TRBD2 (5 bases). Germline CDR1 and CDR2: LGHNA and YSLEER. V lost 4 bases and J lost 1, with 18 bases in between. The CDR3 is 17 residues long. Here the CDR3 reads CASSPTIGARGTDTQYF. As DNA, the CDR3 is TGCGCCAGCAGCCCCACGATTGGAGCGCGGGGCACAGATACGCAGTATTTT.

This chain uses TRBV5-1 with TRBJ2-5; the D gene is possibly TRBD2 (6 bases). The CDR3 extends over 15 amino acids. Germline lookup yields CDR1 SGHRS and CDR2 YFSETQ. Between the trimmed V and J ends, which lost 4 bases and 2 bases, there was a span of 15 bases. CDR3 sequence (DNA): TGCGCCAGCAGCCCCGGGGCGGGGTTTCAAGAGACCCAGTACTTC. Protein: CASSPGAGFQETQYF.

The J gene is TRBJ1-5, the V gene TRBV6-5; D is unclear. Trimming removed 4 bases from V and 6 bases from J, with 7 bases in between. Germline CDR1 is MNHEY and CDR2 is SVGAGI. The length of the CDR3 is 12 residues. CDR3 coding DNA: TGTGCCAGCAGTTCCCCCGGTCAGCCCCAGCATTTT. As protein: CASSSPGQPQHF.

The chain links TRBV11-2 to TRBJ2-3, with D perhaps matching TRBD2 (7 bases). This CDR3 contains 16 residues. Trimming removed 1 base from V and 5 bases from J, with 16 bases in between. Germline lookup yields CDR1 SGHAT and CDR2 FQNNGV. The CDR3: CASSLGGGAVGDTQYF. The CDR3 coding sequence is TGTGCCAGCAGCTTAGGAGGGGGGGCTGTCGGAGATACGCAGTATTTT.

V usage is TRBV3-1 (or the pseudogene TRBV3-2) and J usage is TRBJ1-1; TRBD1 is a possible D gene (5 bases). The CDR3 has 14 residues. CDR1 LGHDT and CDR2 YNNKEL come from the germline V gene (reference sequence). The V end was cut by 1 base, the J end by 1 base, with 7 bases between. CDR3 sequence reads: CASSQGGPNTEAFF. The CDR3 region has the DNA TGTGCCAGCAGCCAAGGGGGCCCGAACACTGAAGCTTTCTTT.

This clone showed up just once. This chain connects TRBV24-1 to TRBJ1-1; a weak D match, TRBD1 (6 bases). Per germline, CDR1 KGHDR and CDR2 SFDVKD. The CDR3 is made up of 15 amino acids. V was shortened by 5 bases and J by 3 bases, with 15 bases between the two germline ends. The CDR3 here is CATSGGGGVDTEAFF. CDR3 bases: TGTGCCACCAGTGGCGGGGGCGGGGTGGACACTGAAGCTTTCTTT.

V gene TRBV24-1 combines with J gene TRBJ2-3, with 9 bases matching TRBD2. This CDR3 is 16 amino acids long. Germline V gene sequence: CDR1 KGHDR, CDR2 SFDVKD. V was clipped by 2 bases and J by 2 bases; unmatched bases: 4. CDR3: CATSDSSGVYTDTQYF. In DNA, the CDR3 is TGTGCCACCAGTGATTCTAGCGGGGTGTACACAGATACGCAGTATTTT.

The V and J genes are TRBV27 and TRBJ1-6; 8 bases match TRBD1. The germline CDR1 and CDR2 sequences are MNHEY and SMNVEV (reference sequence). The CDR3 spans 16 residues. The V segment lost 6 bases and the J segment 6 bases; nucleotides outside the gene matches: 10. The CDR3 is CASSFQGALGNSPLHF. CDR3 nucleotides: TGTGCCAGCAGCTTTCAGGGGGCGCTTGGTAATTCACCCCTCCACTTT.

The chain has TRBV29-1 and TRBJ1-2; 9 bases fit TRBD1. The CDR3 is 14 residues long. Per germline, CDR1 SQVTM and CDR2 ANQGSEA. V lost 6 bases and J lost 2; bases outside the gene matches: 7. Written as DNA, the CDR3 is TGCAGCGTGAGACCGGGACAGGGCAACTATGGCTACACCTTC. Translating it yields CSVRPGQGNYGYTF. The full variable domain, its missing parts supplied by reference TRBV29-1 and TRBJ1-2, is SAVISQKPSRDICQRGTSLTIQCQVDSQVTMMFWYRQQPGQSLTLIATANQGSEATYESGFVIDKFPISRPNLTFSTLTVSNMSPEDSSIYLCSVRPGQGNYGYTFGSGTRLTVV.

The chain is built from TRBV6-2 or TRBV6-3 and TRBJ1-6; D may be TRBD1 (5 bases). The CDR3 sequence is 14 residues long. The V and J ends lost 1 base and 9 bases respectively, with 10 bases between them. Germline V lookup: CDR1 MNHEY, CDR2 SVGEGT. CDR3 region: CASSYYKTGSPLHF. The DNA for the CDR3 is TGTGCCAGCAGTTACTACAAAACAGGTTCACCCCTCCACTTT.

This chain uses TRBV6-6 with TRBJ2-5; tentative D call: TRBD2 (5 bases). Germline V gene lookup returns CDR1 MNHNY and CDR2 SVGAGI (reference sequence). The CDR3 totals 14 residues. V lost 4 bases and J 4 bases, leaving 13 bases between the germline ends. Here the CDR3 reads CASSWGEDGETQYF. The CDR3 DNA reads as TGTGCCAGCAGTTGGGGAGAGGACGGAGAGACCCAGTACTTC.

This clone was seen just once. The chain uses TRBV6-6 and TRBJ2-7, with a possible D match to TRBD2 (6 bases). With 5 bases removed from V and 7 bases from J, the gap between germline ends came to 12 bases. Per germline, CDR1 MNHNY and CDR2 SVGAGI (reference sequence). The CDR3 loop spans 12 amino acids. The CDR3 nucleotides are TGTGCCAGCAGTGGGGGAGGAGAGGAGCAGTACGTC. It codes for CASSGGGEEQYV.

There are a few counts of this clone. This chain connects TRBV15 to TRBJ2-1; weak D call: TRBD2 (7 bases). The CDR3 contains 15 residues. Trimming removed 0 bases from V and 7 bases from J, with 13 bases in between. CDR1 is LNHNV and CDR2 is YYDKDF in the germline V gene (reference sequence). The CDR3 region is CATSRDTRGGNEQFF. CDR3 bases: TGTGCCACCAGCAGAGATACGAGGGGGGGTAATGAGCAGTTCTTC. Full variable domain (rest looked up from reference TRBV15 and TRBJ2-1): DAMVIQNPRYQVTQFGKPVTLSCSQTLNHNVMYWYQQKSSQAPKLLFHYYDKDFNNEADTPDNFQSRRPNTSFCFLDIRSPGLGDTAMYLCATSRDTRGGNEQFFGPGTRLTVL.

The V gene is TRBV5-6, the J gene TRBJ2-5; D possibly corresponds to TRBD1 (7 bases). V lost 3 bases to trimming and J lost 7 bases, with 16 bases between them. The CDR3 length is 14 residues. CDR1 is SGHDT and CDR2 is YYEEEE in the germline V gene. The CDR3 DNA follows: TGTGCCAGCAGCTGGGGGACAGAAGCGGGGACCCAGTACTTC. Translated, it gives CASSWGTEAGTQYF.

The chain carries TRBV5-6 and TRBJ2-5; the D gene is possibly TRBD1 (5 bases). The CDR3 contains 17 residues. V lost 0 bases and J 0 bases, leaving 15 bases between the germline ends. CDR1 SGHDT and CDR2 YYEEEE come from the germline V gene. As DNA, the CDR3 is TGTGCCAGCAGCTTGGCCCCAGGGCCAGCATACCAAGAGACCCAGTACTTC. This translates into CASSLAPGPAYQETQYF. The entire variable domain, with the rest obtained from reference TRBV5-6 and TRBJ2-5, is as follows: DAGVTQSPTHLIKTRGQQVTLRCSPKSGHDTVSWYQQALGQGPQFIFQYYEEEERQRGNFPDRFSGHQFPNYSSELNVNALLLGDSALYLCASSLAPGPAYQETQYFGPGTRLLVL.

This clone was seen just once. The chain uses TRBV5-1 and TRBJ2-5; possibly TRBD2 for D (5 bases). V lost 4 bases to trimming and J lost 5 bases, with 15 bases between them. CDR1 SGHRS and CDR2 YFSETQ come from the germline V gene. The CDR3 loop spans 14 amino acids. This chain's CDR3 is CASSPNSPGETQYF. In DNA, the CDR3 is TGCGCCAGCAGCCCGAATAGTCCGGGGGAGACCCAGTACTTC.

This clone was found a few times. CDR3 region: CASRGGGNQPQHF. The CDR3, as DNA: TGTGCCAGCAGAGGAGGTGGCAATCAGCCCCAGCATTTT. This rearrangement joins TRBV28 to TRBJ1-5; D unclear. CDR3 size: 13 residues. V shed 6 bases and J shed 2 bases, with 8 bases lying between them. Germline V CDR1 and CDR2: MDHEN, SYDVKM.

This clone was seen a few times. J is TRBJ1-5 and V is TRBV19; TRBD1 matches 7 bases. J lost 5 bases, V lost 8 bases, and 6 bases had no gene match. The CDR3 is 13 amino acids. CDR1 and CDR2 from the germline V gene are LNHDA and SQIVND (reference sequence). CDR3 nucleotides: TGTGCCAGTGAAGGGACAGTTTATCAGCCCCAGCATTTT. It encodes CASEGTVYQPQHF.

The chain recombines TRBV14 with TRBJ1-3, with 8 bases aligning to TRBD1. Germline CDR1 and CDR2: SGHDN and FVKESK. Trimming cost V 1 base and J 1 base; bases outside gene matches: 9. The CDR3 has 18 residues. CDR3 sequence: CASSQGQGLHPSGNTIYF. The CDR3 DNA is TGTGCCAGCAGCCAAGGACAGGGGCTACATCCTTCTGGAAACACCATATATTTT.

V gene TRBV25-1 combines with J gene TRBJ1-2; the match to TRBD1 covers 11 bases. The J segment lost 6 bases and the V segment lost 2 bases, leaving 14 bases of the junction unmatched. Germline-derived CDR1 and CDR2 are MGHDK and SYGVNS. The CDR3 consists of 18 residues. The CDR3 DNA sequence: TGTGCCAGCAGTGAAAGCTTTGCGGGACAGGGGGTAATCCATGGCTACACCTTC. Its translation is CASSESFAGQGVIHGYTF.

V gene TRBV21-1 combines with J gene TRBJ1-2. TRBV21-1 is termed a pseudogene. CDR3 length: 15 amino acids. The CDR3 spells CASSKWREEDYGYTF. The CDR3 nucleotides are TGTGCCAGCAGCAAATGGCGGGAAGAGGACTATGGCTACACCTTC.

The chain carries TRBV6-5 and TRBJ1-3; unclear D gene. The length of the CDR3 is 13 residues. CDR1 MNHEY and CDR2 SVGAGI come from the germline V gene. V lost 6 bases, J lost 4 bases, and 10 bases lay in between. CDR3 sequence: CASREEWGNTIYF. The CDR3 region has the DNA TGTGCCAGCAGGGAGGAGTGGGGAAACACCATATATTTT.

The chain links TRBV4-3 to TRBJ1-5, with D hard to call. V dropped 0 bases and J dropped 0 bases, with 6 bases sitting between them. Germline-derived CDR1 and CDR2 are LGHNA and YSLEER. CDR3 length: 15 residues. CDR3 sequence: CASSQEIYSNQPQHF. CDR3 in DNA: TGCGCCAGCAGCCAAGAGATCTATAGCAATCAGCCCCAGCATTTT.

This rearrangement joins TRBV4-1 to TRBJ1-4; 9 bases fit TRBD1. This CDR3 contains 14 residues. V trimming: 5 bases; J trimming: 8 bases; junction bases outside the gene matches: 6. Germline V gene lookup returns CDR1 MGHRA and CDR2 YSYEKL. CDR3 region: CASSWDRVGEKLFF. The CDR3 DNA reads as TGCGCCAGCAGCTGGGACAGGGTTGGAGAAAAACTGTTTTTT.

This clone was seen a handful of times. This chain uses TRBV6-1 with TRBJ1-5; 8 nucleotides align to TRBD1. The junction had 3 bases not matched to a gene; V was cut back by 2 bases and J by 3 bases. The CDR3 has 15 residues. Germline assignment: CDR1 MNHNS and CDR2 SASEGT. The CDR3 region is CASSEWGQVNQPQHF. The CDR3 nucleotides read TGTGCCAGCAGTGAATGGGGACAGGTCAATCAGCCCCAGCATTTT.

This chain joins TRBV29-1 and TRBJ2-5; tentatively, D is TRBD1 (5 bases). CDR1 and CDR2 from the germline V gene are SQVTM and ANQGSEA. The CDR3 contains 12 residues. V lost 5 bases and J lost 5, with 12 bases in between. CDR3 region: CSVQKGMETQYF. CDR3 DNA sequence: TGCAGCGTTCAGAAGGGGATGGAGACCCAGTACTTC.

This clone was counted between two and nine times. V gene TRBV12-5 combines with J gene TRBJ1-5; D is perhaps TRBD1 (6 bases). CDR1 and CDR2 (germline): LGHNT, FRNRAP. The CDR3 sequence is 16 residues long. V was trimmed by 3 bases and J by 5 bases, leaving 17 bases between them. CDR3 amino acids: CASGLQTGKTDQPQHF. The CDR3 bases are TGTGCTAGTGGTTTACAAACAGGGAAAACGGATCAGCCCCAGCATTTT.